This record covers a single T cell receptor (beta chain). Original processing methods: Estimation of nucleated cell counts was performed using reference gene primer amplification. Produced via immunoSEQ multiplex PCR; TCRdb's table is partial and in-frame only. V and J calls and clone size follow that table, whereas D and trimming were derived from the DNA. The repertoire holds under 75,000 clones, with around 90% as singletons. The source of the sample is a study of blood T cell repertoires in COVID-19. Study at large: COVID-19 samples collected from the United States, Italy and Spain covered acute and convalescent phases. T cells, B-cell-depleted T cells, or PBMCs supplied cDNA or gDNA.

The TCR sequence derives from a man aged 60 to 69 with active COVID-19. Sequencing was done on a sample of peripheral blood.

The CDR3 DNA reads TGTGCCAGCAGCCCATTACAGGGGGGACACTCGACAGATACGCAGTATTTT. This codes for CASSPLQGGHSTDTQYF. The genes are TRBV11-2 and TRBJ2-3; 8 nucleotides agree with TRBD1. Germline CDR1 SGHAT, CDR2 FQNNGV. The CDR3 consists of 17 residues. The V segment lost 5 bases and the J segment 3 bases; nucleotides outside the gene matches: 13.